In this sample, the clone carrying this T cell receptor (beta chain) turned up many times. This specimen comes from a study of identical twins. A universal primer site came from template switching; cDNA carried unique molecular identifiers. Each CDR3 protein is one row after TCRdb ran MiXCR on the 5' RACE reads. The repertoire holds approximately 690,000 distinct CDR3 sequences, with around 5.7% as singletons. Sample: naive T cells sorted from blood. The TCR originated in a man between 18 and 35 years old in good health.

CDR3 region: CASSLGYGPEETQYF. CDR3 in DNA: TGTGCCAGCAGCTTAGGCTACGGCCCCGAGGAGACCCAGTACTTC. V is TRBV7-6 and J is TRBJ2-5; no clear D. The V gene lost 1 base and the J gene lost 5 bases, with 14 bases spanning the gap. The CDR3 extends over 15 amino acids. The V gene's germline CDR1 is SGHVS and CDR2 FNYEAQ.